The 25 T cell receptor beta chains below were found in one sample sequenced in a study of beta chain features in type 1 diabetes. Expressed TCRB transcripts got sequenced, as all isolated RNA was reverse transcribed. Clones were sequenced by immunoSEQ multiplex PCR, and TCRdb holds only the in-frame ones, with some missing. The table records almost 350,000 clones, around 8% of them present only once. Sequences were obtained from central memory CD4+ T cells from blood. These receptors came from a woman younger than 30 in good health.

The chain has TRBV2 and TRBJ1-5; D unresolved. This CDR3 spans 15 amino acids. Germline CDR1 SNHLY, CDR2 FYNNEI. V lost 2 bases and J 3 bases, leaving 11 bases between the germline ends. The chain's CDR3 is CASSEFGQANQPQHF. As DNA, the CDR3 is TGTGCCAGCAGTGAATTTGGCCAGGCCAATCAGCCCCAGCATTTT.

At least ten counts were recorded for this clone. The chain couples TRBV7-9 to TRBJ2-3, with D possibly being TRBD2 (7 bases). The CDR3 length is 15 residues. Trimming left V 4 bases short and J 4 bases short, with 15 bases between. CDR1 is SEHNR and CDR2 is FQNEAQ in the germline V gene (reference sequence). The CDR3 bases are TGTGCCAGCAGCTCGTCGAGGGGGGGCCCAGATACGCAGTATTTT. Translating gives CASSSSRGGPDTQYF.

The CDR3, as DNA: TGTGCCAGCAGTATTTACAGGGGGCCGAACACTGAAGCTTTCTTT. Its protein is CASSIYRGPNTEAFF. V gene TRBV11-2 combines with J gene TRBJ1-1; the match to TRBD1 covers 9 bases. CDR1 and CDR2 (germline): SGHAT, FQNNGV. The J segment lost 1 base and the V segment lost 6 bases, leaving 6 bases of the junction unmatched. The CDR3 runs to 15 residues. Complete variable domain (other parts from reference TRBV11-2 and TRBJ1-1): EAGVAQSPRYKIIEKRQSVAFWCNPISGHATLYWYQQILGQGPKLLIQFQNNGVVDDSQLPKDRFSAERLKGVDSTLKIQPAKLEDSAVYLCASSIYRGPNTEAFFGQGTRLTVV.

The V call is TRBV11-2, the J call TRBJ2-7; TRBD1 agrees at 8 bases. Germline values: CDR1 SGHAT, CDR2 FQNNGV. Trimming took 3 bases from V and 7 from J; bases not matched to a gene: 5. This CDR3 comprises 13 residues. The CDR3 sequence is CASSLDRVREQYF. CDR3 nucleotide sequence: TGTGCCAGCAGCTTGGACAGGGTGAGGGAGCAGTACTTC. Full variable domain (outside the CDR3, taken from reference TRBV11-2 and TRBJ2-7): EAGVAQSPRYKIIEKRQSVAFWCNPISGHATLYWYQQILGQGPKLLIQFQNNGVVDDSQLPKDRFSAERLKGVDSTLKIQPAKLEDSAVYLCASSLDRVREQYFGPGTRLTVT.

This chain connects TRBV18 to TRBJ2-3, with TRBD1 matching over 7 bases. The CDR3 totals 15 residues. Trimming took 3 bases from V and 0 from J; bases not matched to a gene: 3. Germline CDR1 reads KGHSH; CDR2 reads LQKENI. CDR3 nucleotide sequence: TGTGCCAGCTCACCTCAGGGGGTTAGCACAGATACGCAGTATTTT. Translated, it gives CASSPQGVSTDTQYF. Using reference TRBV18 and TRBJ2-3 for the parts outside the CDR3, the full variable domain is NAGVMQNPRHLVRRRGQEARLRCSPMKGHSHVYWYRQLPEEGLKFMVYLQKENIIDESGMPKERFSAEFPKEGPSILRIQQVVRGDSAAYFCASSPQGVSTDTQYFGPGTRLTVL.

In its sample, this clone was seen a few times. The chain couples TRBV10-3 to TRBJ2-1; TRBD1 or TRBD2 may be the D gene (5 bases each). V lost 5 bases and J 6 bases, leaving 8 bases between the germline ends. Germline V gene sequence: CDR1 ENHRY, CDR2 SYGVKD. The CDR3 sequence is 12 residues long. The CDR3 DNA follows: TGTGCCATCAGTCAGGGAGCCAATGAGCAGTTCTTC. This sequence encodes CAISQGANEQFF.

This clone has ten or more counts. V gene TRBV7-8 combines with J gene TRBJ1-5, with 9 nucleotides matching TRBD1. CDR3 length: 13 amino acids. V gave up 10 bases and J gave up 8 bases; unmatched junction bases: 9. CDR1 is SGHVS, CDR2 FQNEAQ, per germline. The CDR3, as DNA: TGTGCCACCCAACCCCGGACAGGGGAGCCCCAGCATTTT. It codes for CATQPRTGEPQHF.

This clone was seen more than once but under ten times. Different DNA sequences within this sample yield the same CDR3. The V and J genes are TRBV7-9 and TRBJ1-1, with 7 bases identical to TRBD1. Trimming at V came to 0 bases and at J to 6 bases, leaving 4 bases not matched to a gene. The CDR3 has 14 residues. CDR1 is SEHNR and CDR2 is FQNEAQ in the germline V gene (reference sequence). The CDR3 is CASSLAVGQPEAFF. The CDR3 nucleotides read TGTGCCAGCAGCTTAGCGGTGGGACAGCCTGAAGCTTTCTTT.

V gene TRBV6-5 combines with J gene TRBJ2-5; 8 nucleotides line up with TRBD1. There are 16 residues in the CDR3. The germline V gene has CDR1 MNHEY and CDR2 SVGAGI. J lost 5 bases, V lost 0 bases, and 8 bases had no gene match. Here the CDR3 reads CASSYSGVRGRETQYF. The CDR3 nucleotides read TGTGCCAGCAGTTACTCGGGGGTCAGGGGGCGTGAGACCCAGTACTTC.

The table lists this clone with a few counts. CDR3 coding DNA: TGTGCCAGCAGCCACGGACAGGTCAATCAGCCCCAGCATTTT. Translation: CASSHGQVNQPQHF. The chain carries TRBV7-8 and TRBJ1-5, with 7 bases fitting TRBD1. CDR1 is SGHVS and CDR2 is FQNEAQ in the germline V gene. This CDR3 comprises 14 residues. V shed 5 bases, J shed 3 bases, and the junction held 4 bases outside the gene matches.

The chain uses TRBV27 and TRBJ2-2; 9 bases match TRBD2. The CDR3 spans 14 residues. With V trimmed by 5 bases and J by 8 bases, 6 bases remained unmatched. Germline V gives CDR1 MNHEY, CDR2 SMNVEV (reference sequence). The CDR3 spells CASSPWLAGGELFF. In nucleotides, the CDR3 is TGTGCCAGCAGTCCTTGGCTAGCGGGAGGGGAGCTGTTTTTT.

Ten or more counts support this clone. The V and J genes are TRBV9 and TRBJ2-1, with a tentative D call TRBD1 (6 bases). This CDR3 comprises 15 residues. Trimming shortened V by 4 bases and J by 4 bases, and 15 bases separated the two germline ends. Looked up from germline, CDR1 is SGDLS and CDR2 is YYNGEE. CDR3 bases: TGTGCCAGCAGCAATGGACAGACTACGTACAATGAGCAGTTCTTC. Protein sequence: CASSNGQTTYNEQFF. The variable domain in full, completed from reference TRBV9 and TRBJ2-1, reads DSGVTQTPKHLITATGQRVTLRCSPRSGDLSVYWYQQSLDQGLQFLIQYYNGEERAKGNILERFSAQQFPDLHSELNLSSLELGDSALYFCASSNGQTTYNEQFFGPGTRLTVL.

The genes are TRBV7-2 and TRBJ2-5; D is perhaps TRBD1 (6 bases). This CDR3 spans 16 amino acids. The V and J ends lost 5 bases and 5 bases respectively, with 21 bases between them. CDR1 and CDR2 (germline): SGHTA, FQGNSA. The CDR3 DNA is TGTGCCAGCAGCAAACAGGGAACGCATTGGGGGGAGACCCAGTACTTC. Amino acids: CASSKQGTHWGETQYF.

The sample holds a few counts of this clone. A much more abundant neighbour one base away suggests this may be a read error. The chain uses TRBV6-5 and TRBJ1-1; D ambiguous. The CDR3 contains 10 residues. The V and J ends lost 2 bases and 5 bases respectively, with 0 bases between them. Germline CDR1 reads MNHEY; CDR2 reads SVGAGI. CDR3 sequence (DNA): TGTGCCAGCAGTTACACTGAAGCTTTCTTT. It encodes CASSYTEAFF.

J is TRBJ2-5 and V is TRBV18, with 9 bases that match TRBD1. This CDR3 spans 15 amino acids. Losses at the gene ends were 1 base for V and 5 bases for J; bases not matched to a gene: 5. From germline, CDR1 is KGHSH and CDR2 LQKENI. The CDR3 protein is CASSPRTGAGETQYF. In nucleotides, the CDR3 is TGTGCCAGCTCACCACGGACAGGGGCAGGCGAGACCCAGTACTTC.

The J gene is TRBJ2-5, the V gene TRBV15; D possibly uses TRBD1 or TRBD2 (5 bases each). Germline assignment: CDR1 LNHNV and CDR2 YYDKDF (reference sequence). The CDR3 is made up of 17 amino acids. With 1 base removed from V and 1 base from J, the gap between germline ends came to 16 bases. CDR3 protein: CATSRVLGGTAQETQYF. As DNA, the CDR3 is TGTGCCACCAGCAGAGTTCTCGGTGGGACCGCCCAAGAGACCCAGTACTTC.

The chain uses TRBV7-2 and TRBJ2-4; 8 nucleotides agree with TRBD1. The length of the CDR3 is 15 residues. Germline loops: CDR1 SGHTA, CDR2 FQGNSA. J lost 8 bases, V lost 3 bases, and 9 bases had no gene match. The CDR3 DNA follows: TGTGCCAGCAGCTTTGGGCCCGGACAGGGCGACATTCAGTACTTC. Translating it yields CASSFGPGQGDIQYF.

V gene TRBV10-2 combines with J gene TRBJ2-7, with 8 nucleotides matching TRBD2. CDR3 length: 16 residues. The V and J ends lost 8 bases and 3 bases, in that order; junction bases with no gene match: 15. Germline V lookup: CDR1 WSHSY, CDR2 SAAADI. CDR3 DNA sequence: TGCGCCAGCTCTACATCCCACGGGAGGGCTGTCTACGAGCAGTACTTC. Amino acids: CASSTSHGRAVYEQYF.

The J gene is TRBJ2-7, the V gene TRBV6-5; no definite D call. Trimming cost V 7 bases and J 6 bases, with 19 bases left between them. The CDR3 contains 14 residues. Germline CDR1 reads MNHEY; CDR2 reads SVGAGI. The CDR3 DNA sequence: TGTGCCAGCAACCCACTACAGCAGGTCGGCGAGCAGTACTTC. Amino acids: CASNPLQQVGEQYF.

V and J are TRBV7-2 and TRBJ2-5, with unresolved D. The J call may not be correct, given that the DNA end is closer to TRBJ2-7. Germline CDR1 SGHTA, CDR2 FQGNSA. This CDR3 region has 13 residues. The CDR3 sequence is CASSSRSSYEQYF. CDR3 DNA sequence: TGTGCCAGCAGCTCCCGGTCCTCCTACGAGCAGTACTTC.

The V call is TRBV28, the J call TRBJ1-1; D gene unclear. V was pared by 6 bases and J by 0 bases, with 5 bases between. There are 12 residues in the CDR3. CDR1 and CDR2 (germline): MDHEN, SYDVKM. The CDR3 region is CASSNLNTEAFF. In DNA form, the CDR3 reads TGTGCCAGCAGCAATCTGAACACTGAAGCTTTCTTT.

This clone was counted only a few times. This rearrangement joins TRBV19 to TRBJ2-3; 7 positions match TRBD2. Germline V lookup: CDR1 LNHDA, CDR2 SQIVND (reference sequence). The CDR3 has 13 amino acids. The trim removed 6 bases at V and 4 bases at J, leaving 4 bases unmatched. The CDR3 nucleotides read TGTGCCAGTAGGCACAGCGGGGCAGATACGCAGTATTTT. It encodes CASRHSGADTQYF.

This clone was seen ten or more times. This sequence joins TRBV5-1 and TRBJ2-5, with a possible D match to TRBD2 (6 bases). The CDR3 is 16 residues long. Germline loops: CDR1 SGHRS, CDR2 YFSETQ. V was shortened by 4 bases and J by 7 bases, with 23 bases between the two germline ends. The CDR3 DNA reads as TGCGCCAGCAGCCCCAACTCCGGGACCCCCGGGGGGACCCAGTACTTC. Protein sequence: CASSPNSGTPGGTQYF.

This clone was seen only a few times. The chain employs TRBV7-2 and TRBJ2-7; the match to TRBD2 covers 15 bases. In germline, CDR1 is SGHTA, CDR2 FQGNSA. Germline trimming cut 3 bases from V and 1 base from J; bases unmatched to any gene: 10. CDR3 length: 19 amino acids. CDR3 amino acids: CASSFGTSGRPDFSYEQYF. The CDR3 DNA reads TGTGCCAGCAGCTTCGGGACTAGCGGGAGGCCAGATTTTTCCTACGAGCAGTACTTC.

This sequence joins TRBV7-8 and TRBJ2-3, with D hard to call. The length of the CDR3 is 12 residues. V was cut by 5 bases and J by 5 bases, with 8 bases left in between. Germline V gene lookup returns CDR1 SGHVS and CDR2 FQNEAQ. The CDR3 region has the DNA TGTGCCAGCAGCACGAACAGAGATACGCAGTATTTT. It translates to CASSTNRDTQYF.